This T cell receptor (beta chain) was identified during a study of T cells and copy number aberrations in small-cell lung cancer (dated by TCRdb to the early 2020s). Some background on the complete study: To relate T cell metrics to mutations and copy number aberrations, the same tumor regions underwent both TCR repertoire sequencing and whole-exome sequencing. Tumor TCR data were available for approximately 17 patients, and 12 to 15 patients had TCR data from both tumor and normal tissue. Study-wide findings and limitations: The study was limited by a small sample size because surgical resection is uncommon in small-cell lung cancer, and validation of the findings is required. The TCR repertoire was highly heterogeneous across regions: roughly 75-97.7% of clones were restricted to a single region, a lower overlap than in localized NSCLC. All specimens were formalin-fixed paraffin-embedded tissue, which is known to introduce sequencing artifacts. Tumor T-cell density, richness and clonality were negatively correlated with higher copy number aberration burden. Tumors had lower T-cell density, richness and clonality than adjacent lung tissue, though the difference in density was not significant.

Patients with limited-stage small-cell lung cancer who underwent surgical resection in Hangzhou, China, between the late 2000s and the early 2020s were included as donors. All donors were treated with upfront surgery without preoperative chemotherapy or radiotherapy, and immunotherapy was not given to any donor before or after surgery. In the sequenced cohort of more than 15 patients, every patient was either a smoker or a heavy second-hand smoker. To represent spatial heterogeneity of the primary tumors, three regions were collected from each tumor FFPE block using a grid approach. Tumor regions were macrodissected for enrichment of malignant cells, and only regions expected to yield at least 150 ng DNA were selected. Multi-region TCR-beta sequencing of resected limited-stage small-cell lung cancers and of tumor-adjacent lung tissue was performed to characterize T cell repertoire heterogeneity. The AllPrep DNA/RNA FFPE Kit (Qiagen) was used to extract genomic DNA from FFPE tissue.

The V end gives up 2 bases and the J end 15 bases, leaving 11 bases in the junction not matched to a gene. From cysteine to phenylalanine, the CDR3 is 14 amino acids long. Only the CDR3 region is kept as DNA, spanning 42 bases read in frame from base 1. CDR1 and CDR2, per the germline V gene, are SGDLS and YYNGEE. As for this clone: The antigen this receptor binds is unknown. Per-nucleotide qualities are absent, and no much larger clonotype sits a single base away.

The immunoSEQ hsTCRB Kit was used with multiplexed V- and J-gene primers to amplify TCR-beta CDR3 regions from genomic DNA. Unique DNA barcodes were added in a second PCR, and the samples were pooled together with a negative control and a positive control. An Illumina MiSeq running a 150-cycle paired-end protocol was used to sequence the pooled TCR-beta libraries. The original methods were these. Adaptive Biotechnologies processed the raw sequencing data and produced a report containing normalized, annotated TCR-beta repertoires. T-cell density was computed as TCR-beta templates normalized to usable DNA, which was estimated by amplifying housekeeping genes. Richness counted unique rearrangements, and clonality was defined as 1 minus Pielou's evenness. The Jaccard index, the Morisita overlap index, and the proportion of shared top-20 clonotypes were used to quantify intratumor TCR heterogeneity between regions. TCRdb re-hosts the immuneACCESS table, in-frame sequences only. Its copies lack some clones; in the studies checked, an unresolved V gene accounts for under half of them, and the cause for the rest is not known. V and J calls and clone size are those listed in that table; D and trimming were worked out from the DNA. This sample gives over 2,000 clones in total; 76% of them show up just once. The ten biggest clones cover approximately 9.5% of the sample.

This receptor was taken from a man in his 60s with small cell lung cancer. The sample was tumor tissue. The sequence is built from TRBV9 and TRBJ2-1; TRBD2 aligns with 10 central bases. The bases are TGTGCCAGCAGCGTGGCGAGCGGGGGGGCCGGTCTGTTCTTC. It encodes CASSVASGGAGLFF.